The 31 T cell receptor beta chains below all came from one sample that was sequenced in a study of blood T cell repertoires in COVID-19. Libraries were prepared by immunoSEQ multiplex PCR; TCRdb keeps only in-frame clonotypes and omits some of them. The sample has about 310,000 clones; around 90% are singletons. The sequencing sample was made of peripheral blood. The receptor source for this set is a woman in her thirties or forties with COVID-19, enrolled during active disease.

CDR3 region: CAWSKDSYEQYF. CDR3 nucleotide sequence: TGTGCCTGGAGTAAGGACAGCTACGAGCAGTACTTC. The chain combines TRBV30 with TRBJ2-7; D perhaps matches TRBD1 (6 bases). CDR1 and CDR2 (germline): GTSNPN, SVGIG (reference sequence). V was trimmed by 2 bases and J by 3 bases, leaving 8 bases between them. The CDR3 runs 12 residues.

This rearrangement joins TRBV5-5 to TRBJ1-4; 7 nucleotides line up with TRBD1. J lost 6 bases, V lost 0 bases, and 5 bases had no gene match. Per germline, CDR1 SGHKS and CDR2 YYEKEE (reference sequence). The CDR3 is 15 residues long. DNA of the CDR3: TGTGCCAGCAGCTTGGTCCGGGACAGTTATGAAAAACTGTTTTTT. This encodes CASSLVRDSYEKLFF.

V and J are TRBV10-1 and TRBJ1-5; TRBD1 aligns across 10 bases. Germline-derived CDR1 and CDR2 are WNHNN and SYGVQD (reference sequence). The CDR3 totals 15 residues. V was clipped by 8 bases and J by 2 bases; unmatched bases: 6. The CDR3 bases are TGCGCCAGCCTGACAGGGGGCTTTTGCAATCAGCCCCAGCATTTT. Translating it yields CASLTGGFCNQPQHF.

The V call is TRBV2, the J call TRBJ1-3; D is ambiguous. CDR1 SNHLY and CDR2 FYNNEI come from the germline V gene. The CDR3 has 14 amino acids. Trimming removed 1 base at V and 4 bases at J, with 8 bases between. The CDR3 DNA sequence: TGTGCCAGCAGTGAAGTCAGTTACGGAAACACCATATATTTT. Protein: CASSEVSYGNTIYF.

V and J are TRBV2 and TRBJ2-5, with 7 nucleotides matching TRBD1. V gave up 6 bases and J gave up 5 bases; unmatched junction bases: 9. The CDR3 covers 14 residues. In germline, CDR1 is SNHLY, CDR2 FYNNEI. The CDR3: CASSSEQGWETQYF. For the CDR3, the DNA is TGTGCCAGCAGCAGCGAACAGGGGTGGGAGACCCAGTACTTC.

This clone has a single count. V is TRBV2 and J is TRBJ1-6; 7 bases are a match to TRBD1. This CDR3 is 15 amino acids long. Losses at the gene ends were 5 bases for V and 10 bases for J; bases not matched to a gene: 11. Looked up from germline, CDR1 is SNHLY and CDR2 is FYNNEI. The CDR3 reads CASSILDRVGSPLHF. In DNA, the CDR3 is TGTGCCAGCAGTATCCTCGACAGGGTAGGCTCACCCCTCCACTTT.

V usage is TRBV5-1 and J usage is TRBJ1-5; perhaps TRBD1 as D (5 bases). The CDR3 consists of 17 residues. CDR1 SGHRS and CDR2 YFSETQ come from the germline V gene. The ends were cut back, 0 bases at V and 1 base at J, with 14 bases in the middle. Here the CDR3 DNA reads TGCGCCAGCAGCTTGGTGGCCCAGGGAAAAAGCAATCAGCCCCAGCATTTT. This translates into CASSLVAQGKSNQPQHF.

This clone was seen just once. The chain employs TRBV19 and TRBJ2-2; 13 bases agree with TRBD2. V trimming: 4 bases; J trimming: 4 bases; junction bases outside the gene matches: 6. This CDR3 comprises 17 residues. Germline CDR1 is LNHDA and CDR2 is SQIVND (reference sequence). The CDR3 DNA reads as TGTGCCAGTAGTAAAGGACTAGCGGGAGCTTCCACCGGGGAGCTGTTTTTT. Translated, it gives CASSKGLAGASTGELFF.

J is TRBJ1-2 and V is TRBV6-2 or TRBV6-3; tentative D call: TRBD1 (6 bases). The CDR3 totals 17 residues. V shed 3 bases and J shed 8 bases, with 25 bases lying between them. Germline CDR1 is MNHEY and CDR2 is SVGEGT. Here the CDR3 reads CASSYFGAPQGSLGYTF. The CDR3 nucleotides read TGTGCCAGCAGTTATTTTGGGGCCCCACAGGGATCGTTGGGCTACACCTTC.

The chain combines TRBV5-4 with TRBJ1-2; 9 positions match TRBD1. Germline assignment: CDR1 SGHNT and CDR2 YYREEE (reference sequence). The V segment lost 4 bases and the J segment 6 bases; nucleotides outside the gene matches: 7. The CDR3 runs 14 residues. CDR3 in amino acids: CASSRNRGQDGYTF. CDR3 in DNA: TGTGCCAGCAGCCGGAACAGGGGGCAAGATGGCTACACCTTC.

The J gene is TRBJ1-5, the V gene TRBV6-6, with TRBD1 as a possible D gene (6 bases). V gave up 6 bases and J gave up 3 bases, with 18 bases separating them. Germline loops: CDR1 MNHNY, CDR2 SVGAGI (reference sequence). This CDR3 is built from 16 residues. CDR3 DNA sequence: TGTGCCAGCAGCCTCTCGCAGGGGCCGGTCAATCAGCCCCAGCATTTT. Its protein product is CASSLSQGPVNQPQHF.

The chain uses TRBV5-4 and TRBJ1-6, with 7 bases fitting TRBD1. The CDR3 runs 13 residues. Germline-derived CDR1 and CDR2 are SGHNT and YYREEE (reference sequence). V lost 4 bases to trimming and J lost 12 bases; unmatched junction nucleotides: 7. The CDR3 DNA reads TGTGCCAGCAGCAGAACGACAGGGCTACCCCTCCACTTT. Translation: CASSRTTGLPLHF.

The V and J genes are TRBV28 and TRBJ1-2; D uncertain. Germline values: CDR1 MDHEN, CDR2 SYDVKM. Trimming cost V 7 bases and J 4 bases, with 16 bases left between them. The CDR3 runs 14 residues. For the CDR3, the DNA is TGTGCCAGCACTTCTTGGAGGGCACCCTATGGCTACACCTTC. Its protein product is CASTSWRAPYGYTF.

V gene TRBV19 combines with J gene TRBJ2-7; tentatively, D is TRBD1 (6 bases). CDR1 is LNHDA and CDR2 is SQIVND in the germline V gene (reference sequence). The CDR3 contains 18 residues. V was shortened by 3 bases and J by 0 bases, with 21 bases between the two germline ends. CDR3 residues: CASSIHPLGQPSSYEQYF. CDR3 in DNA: TGTGCCAGTAGTATTCACCCCCTGGGACAACCGAGCTCCTACGAGCAGTACTTC.

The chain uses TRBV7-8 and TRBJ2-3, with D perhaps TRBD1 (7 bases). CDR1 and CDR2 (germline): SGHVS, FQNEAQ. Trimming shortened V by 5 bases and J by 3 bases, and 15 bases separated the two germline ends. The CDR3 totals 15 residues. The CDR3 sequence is CASSGGGTVTDTQYF. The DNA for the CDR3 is TGTGCCAGCAGCGGAGGGGGGACAGTGACAGATACGCAGTATTTT.

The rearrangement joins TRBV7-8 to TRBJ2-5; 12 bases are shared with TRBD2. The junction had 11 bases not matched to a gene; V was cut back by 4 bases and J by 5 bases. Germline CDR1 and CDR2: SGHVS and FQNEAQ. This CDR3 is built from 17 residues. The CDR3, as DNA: TGTGCCAGCAGCTCCCGTGCGACTAGCGGGAGAGGGGAGACCCAGTACTTC. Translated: CASSSRATSGRGETQYF.

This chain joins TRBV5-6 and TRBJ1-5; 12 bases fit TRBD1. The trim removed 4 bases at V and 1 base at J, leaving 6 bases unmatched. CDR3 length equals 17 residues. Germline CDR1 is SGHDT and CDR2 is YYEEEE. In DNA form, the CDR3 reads TGTGCCAGCAGCCCGTCCGGGACAGGGGGCAGCAATCAGCCCCAGCATTTT. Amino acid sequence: CASSPSGTGGSNQPQHF.

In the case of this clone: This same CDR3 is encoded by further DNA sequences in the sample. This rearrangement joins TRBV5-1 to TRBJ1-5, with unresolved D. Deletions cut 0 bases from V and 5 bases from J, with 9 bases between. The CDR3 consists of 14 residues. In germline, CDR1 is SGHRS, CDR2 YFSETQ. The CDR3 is CASSLVAGDQPQHF. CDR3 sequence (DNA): TGCGCCAGCAGCTTGGTGGCAGGCGATCAGCCCCAGCATTTT.

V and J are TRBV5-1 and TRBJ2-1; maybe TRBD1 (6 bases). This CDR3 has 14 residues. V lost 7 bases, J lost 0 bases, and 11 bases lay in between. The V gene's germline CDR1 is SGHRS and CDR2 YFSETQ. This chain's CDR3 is CASSGQSSYNEQFF. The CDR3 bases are TGCGCCAGCTCTGGACAGAGCTCCTACAATGAGCAGTTCTTC. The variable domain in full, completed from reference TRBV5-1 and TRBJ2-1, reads KAGVTQTPRYLIKTRGQQVTLSCSPISGHRSVSWYQQTPGQGLQFLFEYFSETQRNKGNFPGRFSGRQFSNSRSEMNVSTLELGDSALYLCASSGQSSYNEQFFGPGTRLTVL.

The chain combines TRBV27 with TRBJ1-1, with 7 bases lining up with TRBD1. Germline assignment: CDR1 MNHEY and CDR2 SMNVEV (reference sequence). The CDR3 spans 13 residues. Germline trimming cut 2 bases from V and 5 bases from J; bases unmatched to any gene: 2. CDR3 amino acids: CASSLAGGTEAFF. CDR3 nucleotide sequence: TGTGCCAGCAGTTTAGCAGGGGGGACTGAAGCTTTCTTT.

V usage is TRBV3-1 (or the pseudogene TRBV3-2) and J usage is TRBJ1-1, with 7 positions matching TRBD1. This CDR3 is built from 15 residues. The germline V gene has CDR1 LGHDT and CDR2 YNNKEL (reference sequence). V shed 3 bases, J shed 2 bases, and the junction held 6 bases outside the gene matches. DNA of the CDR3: TGTGCCAGCAGCCAGGGACAGATTCTTAACACTGAAGCTTTCTTT. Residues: CASSQGQILNTEAFF.

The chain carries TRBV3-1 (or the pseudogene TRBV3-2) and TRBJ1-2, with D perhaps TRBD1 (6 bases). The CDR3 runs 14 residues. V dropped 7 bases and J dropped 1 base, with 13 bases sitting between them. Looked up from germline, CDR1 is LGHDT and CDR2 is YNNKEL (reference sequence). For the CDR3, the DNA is TGTGCCAGCATCAAGGGGGACCGTAACTATGGCTACACCTTC. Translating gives CASIKGDRNYGYTF.

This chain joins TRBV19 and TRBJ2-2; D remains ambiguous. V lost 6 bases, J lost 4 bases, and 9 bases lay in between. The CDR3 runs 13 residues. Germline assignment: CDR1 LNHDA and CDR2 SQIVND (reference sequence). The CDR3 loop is CASSYSFTGELFF. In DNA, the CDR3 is TGTGCCAGTAGCTATTCGTTCACCGGGGAGCTGTTTTTT.

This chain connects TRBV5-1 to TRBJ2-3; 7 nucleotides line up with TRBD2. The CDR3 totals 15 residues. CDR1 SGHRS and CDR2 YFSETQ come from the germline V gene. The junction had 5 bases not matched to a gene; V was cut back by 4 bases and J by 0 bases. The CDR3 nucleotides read TGCGCCAGCAGCATATATAGCGGGAGCACAGATACGCAGTATTTT. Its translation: CASSIYSGSTDTQYF.

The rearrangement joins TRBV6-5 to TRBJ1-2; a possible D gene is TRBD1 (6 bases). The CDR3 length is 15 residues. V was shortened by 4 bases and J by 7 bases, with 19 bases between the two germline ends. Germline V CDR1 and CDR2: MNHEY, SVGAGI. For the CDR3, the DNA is TGTGCCAGCAGTTTCGCGGGGCAGGGGAGGGCTGGCTACACCTTC. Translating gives CASSFAGQGRAGYTF.

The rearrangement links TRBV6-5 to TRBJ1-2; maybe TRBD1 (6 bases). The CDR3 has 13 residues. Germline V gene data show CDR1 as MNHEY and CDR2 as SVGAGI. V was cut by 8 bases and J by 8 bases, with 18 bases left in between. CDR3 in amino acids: CASSWPGQWGYTF. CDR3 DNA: TGTGCCAGCTCCTGGCCCGGACAGTGGGGCTACACCTTC.

This chain's CDR3 is CASSIPGTGDETQYF. The CDR3 DNA follows: TGTGCCAGTAGTATACCCGGGACAGGGGATGAGACCCAGTACTTC. The chain joins TRBV19 to TRBJ2-5, with 10 bases aligning to TRBD1. The germline gives CDR1 LNHDA, CDR2 SQIVND (reference sequence). This CDR3 is built from 15 residues. Germline trimming cut 2 bases from V and 5 bases from J; bases unmatched to any gene: 5. The full variable domain, with the rest looked up from reference TRBV19 and TRBJ2-5, is DGGITQSPKYLFRKEGQNVTLSCEQNLNHDAMYWYRQDPGQGLRLIYYSQIVNDFQKGDIAEGYSVSREKKESFPLTVTSAQKNPTAFYLCASSIPGTGDETQYFGPGTRLLVL.

The CDR3 protein is CASKRERRHNEQFF. CDR3 DNA: TGTGCCAGTAAGCGGGAGAGGCGGCACAATGAGCAGTTCTTC. The gene calls are TRBV19 and TRBJ2-1, with TRBD2 matching 8 bases. Germline assignment: CDR1 LNHDA and CDR2 SQIVND (reference sequence). J was trimmed by 5 bases and V by 7 bases; bases with no gene match: 7. This CDR3 contains 14 residues.

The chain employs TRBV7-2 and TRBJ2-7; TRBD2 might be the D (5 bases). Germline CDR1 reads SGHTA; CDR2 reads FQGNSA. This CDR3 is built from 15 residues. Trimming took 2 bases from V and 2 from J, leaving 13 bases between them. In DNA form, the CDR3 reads TGTGCCAGCAGCTTAAGCCGAGGAGGACCCTACGAGCAGTACTTC. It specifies CASSLSRGGPYEQYF. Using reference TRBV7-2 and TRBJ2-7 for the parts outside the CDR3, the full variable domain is GAGVSQSPSNKVTEKGKDVELRCDPISGHTALYWYRQSLGQGLEFLIYFQGNSAPDKSGLPSDRFSAERTGGSVSTLTIQRTQQEDSAVYLCASSLSRGGPYEQYFGPGTRLTVT.

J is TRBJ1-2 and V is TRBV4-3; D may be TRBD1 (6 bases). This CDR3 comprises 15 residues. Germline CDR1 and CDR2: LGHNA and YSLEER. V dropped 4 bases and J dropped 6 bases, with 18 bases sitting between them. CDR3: CASSPAGVGADGYTF. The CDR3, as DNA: TGCGCCAGCAGCCCCGCGGGGGTGGGGGCGGATGGCTACACCTTC.

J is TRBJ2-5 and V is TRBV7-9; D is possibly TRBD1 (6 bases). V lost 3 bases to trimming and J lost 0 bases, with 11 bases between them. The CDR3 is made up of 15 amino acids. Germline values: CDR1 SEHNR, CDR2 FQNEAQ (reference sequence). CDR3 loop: CASSFNSGDQETQYF. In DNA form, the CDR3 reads TGTGCCAGCAGCTTTAATTCAGGGGACCAAGAGACCCAGTACTTC.